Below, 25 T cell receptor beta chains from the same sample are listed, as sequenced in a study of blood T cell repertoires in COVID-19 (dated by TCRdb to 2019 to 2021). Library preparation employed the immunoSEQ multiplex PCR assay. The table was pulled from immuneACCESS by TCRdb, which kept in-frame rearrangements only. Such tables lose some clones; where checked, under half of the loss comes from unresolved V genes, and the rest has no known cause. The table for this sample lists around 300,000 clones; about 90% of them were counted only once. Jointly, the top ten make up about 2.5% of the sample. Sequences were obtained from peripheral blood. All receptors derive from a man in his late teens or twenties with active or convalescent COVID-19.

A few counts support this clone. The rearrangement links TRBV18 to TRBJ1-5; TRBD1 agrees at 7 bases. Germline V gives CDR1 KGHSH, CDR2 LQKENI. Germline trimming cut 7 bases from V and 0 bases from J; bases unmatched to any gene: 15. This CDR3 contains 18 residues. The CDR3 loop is CASLRLTGRMGSNQPQHF. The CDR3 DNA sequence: TGTGCCAGCTTAAGACTGACAGGGCGAATGGGTAGCAATCAGCCCCAGCATTTT.

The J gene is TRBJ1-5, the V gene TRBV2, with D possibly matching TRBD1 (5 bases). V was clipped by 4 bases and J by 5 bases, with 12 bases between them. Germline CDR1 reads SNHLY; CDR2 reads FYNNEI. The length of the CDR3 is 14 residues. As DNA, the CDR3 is TGTGCCAGCAGTGTATACGGGGGAGATCAGCCCCAGCATTTT. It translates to CASSVYGGDQPQHF.

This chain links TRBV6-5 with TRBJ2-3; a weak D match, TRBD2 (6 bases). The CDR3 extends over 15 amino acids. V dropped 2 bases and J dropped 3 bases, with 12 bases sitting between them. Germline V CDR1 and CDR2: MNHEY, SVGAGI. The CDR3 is CASSYNLARTDTQYF. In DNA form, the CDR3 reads TGTGCCAGCAGTTACAATCTAGCGAGGACAGATACGCAGTATTTT.

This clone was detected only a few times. The CDR3 spells CASRSQGLAGQETQYF. The CDR3, as DNA: TGCGCCAGCAGGTCCCAGGGCCTAGCGGGTCAAGAGACCCAGTACTTC. This chain uses TRBV4-1 with TRBJ2-5, with TRBD2 matching 8 bases. The trim removed 6 bases at V and 2 bases at J, leaving 11 bases unmatched. The germline gives CDR1 MGHRA, CDR2 YSYEKL. CDR3 length equals 16 residues.

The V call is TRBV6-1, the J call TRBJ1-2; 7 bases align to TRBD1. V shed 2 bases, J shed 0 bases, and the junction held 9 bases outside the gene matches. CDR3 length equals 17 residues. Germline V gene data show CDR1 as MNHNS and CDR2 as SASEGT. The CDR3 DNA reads TGTGCCAGCAGTGAATGGGGGGACAGTAAAGCTAACTATGGCTACACCTTC. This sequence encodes CASSEWGDSKANYGYTF.

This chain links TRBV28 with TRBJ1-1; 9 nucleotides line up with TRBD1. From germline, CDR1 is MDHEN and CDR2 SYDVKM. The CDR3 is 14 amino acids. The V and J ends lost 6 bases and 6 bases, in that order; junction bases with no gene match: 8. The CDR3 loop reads CASRRDRAEAEAFF. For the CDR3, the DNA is TGTGCCAGCAGGCGGGACAGGGCAGAGGCTGAAGCTTTCTTT.

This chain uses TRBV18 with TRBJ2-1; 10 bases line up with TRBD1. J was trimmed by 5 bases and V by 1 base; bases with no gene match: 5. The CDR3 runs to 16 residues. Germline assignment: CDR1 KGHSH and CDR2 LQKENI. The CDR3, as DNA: TGTGCCAGCTCACCACTCATGGGACAGGGGCACAATGAGCAGTTCTTC. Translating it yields CASSPLMGQGHNEQFF.

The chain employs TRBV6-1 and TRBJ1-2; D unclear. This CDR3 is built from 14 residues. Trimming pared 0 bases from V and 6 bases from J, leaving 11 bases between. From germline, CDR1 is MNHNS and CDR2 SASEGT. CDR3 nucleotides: TGTGCCAGCAGTGAAGCTCGGGGTTTGGATGGCTACACCTTC. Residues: CASSEARGLDGYTF.

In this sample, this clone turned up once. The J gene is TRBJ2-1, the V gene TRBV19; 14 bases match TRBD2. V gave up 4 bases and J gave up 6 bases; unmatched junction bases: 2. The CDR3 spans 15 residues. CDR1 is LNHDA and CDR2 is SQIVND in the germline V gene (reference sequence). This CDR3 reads CASSTGTSGSNEQFF. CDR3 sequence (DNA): TGTGCCAGTAGTACCGGGACTAGCGGGAGCAATGAGCAGTTCTTC. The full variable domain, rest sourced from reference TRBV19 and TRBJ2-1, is DGGITQSPKYLFRKEGQNVTLSCEQNLNHDAMYWYRQDPGQGLRLIYYSQIVNDFQKGDIAEGYSVSREKKESFPLTVTSAQKNPTAFYLCASSTGTSGSNEQFFGPGTRLTVL.

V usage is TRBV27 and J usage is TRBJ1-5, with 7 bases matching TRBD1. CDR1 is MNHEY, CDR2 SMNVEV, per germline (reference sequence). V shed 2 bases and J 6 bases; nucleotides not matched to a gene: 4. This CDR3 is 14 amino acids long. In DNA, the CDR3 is TGTGCCAGCAGTTTAAACAGGGGAGGTCAGCCCCAGCATTTT. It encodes CASSLNRGGQPQHF.

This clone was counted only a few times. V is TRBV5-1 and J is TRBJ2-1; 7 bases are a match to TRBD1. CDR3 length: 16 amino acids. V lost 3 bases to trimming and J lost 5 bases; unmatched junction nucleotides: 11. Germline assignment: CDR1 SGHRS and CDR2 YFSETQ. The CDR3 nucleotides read TGCGCCAGCAGCTCGCAAGGACAGGACAGCCACAATGAGCAGTTCTTC. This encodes CASSSQGQDSHNEQFF. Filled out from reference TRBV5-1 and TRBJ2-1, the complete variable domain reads KAGVTQTPRYLIKTRGQQVTLSCSPISGHRSVSWYQQTPGQGLQFLFEYFSETQRNKGNFPGRFSGRQFSNSRSEMNVSTLELGDSALYLCASSSQGQDSHNEQFFGPGTRLTVL.

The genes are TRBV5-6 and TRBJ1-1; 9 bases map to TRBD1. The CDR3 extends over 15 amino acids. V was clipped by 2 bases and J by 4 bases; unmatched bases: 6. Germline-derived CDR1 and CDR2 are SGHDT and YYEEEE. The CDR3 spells CASSFFGDRATEAFF. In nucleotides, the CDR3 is TGTGCCAGCAGCTTCTTTGGGGACAGGGCCACTGAAGCTTTCTTT.

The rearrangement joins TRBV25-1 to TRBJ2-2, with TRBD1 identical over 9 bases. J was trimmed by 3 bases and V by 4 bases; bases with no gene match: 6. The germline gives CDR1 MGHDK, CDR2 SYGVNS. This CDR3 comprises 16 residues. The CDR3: CASSAITGGDTGELFF. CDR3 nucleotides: TGTGCCAGCAGTGCTATAACAGGGGGCGACACCGGGGAGCTGTTTTTT.

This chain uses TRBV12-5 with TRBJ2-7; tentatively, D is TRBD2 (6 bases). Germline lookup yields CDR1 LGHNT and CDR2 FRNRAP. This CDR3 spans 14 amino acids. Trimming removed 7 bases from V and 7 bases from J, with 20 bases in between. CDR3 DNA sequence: TGTGCTAGTGCCTCGCGGGACCAACCGTGGGAGCAGTACTTC. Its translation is CASASRDQPWEQYF.

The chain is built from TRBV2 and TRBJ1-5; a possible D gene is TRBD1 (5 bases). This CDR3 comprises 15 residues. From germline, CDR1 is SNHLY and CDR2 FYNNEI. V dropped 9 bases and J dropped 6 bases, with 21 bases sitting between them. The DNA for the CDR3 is TGTGCCAGTCGCCACGAGAATGGGGCTCGTCAGCCCCAGCATTTT. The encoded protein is CASRHENGARQPQHF.

CDR3 protein: CASGLGTGSVGTIYF. The CDR3 coding sequence is TGTGCTAGTGGTTTGGGCACAGGGTCGGTTGGCACCATATATTTT. V is TRBV12-5 and J is TRBJ1-3, with D tentatively TRBD1 (6 bases). The CDR3 is 15 amino acids. CDR1 and CDR2 from the germline V gene are LGHNT and FRNRAP. The germline V and J ends were trimmed by 1 base and 9 bases, with 16 bases remaining between them.

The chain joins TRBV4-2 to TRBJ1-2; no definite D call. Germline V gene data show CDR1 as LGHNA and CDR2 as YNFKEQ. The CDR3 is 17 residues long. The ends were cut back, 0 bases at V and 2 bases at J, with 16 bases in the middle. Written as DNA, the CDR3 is TGTGCCAGCAGCCAAGACGGCGAGGGCCTGGGGAACTATGGCTACACCTTC. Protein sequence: CASSQDGEGLGNYGYTF.

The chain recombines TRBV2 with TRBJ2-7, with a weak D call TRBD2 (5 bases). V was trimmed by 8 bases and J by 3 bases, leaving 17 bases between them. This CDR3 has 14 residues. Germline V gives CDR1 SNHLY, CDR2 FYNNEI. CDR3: CASVNSLGGYEQYF. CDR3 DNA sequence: TGTGCCAGCGTCAATTCCCTAGGAGGCTACGAGCAGTACTTC.

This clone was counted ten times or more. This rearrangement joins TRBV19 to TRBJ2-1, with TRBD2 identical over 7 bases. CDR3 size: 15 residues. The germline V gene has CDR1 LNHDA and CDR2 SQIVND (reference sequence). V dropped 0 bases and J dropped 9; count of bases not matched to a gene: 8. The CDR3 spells CASSIDRAGGGEQFF. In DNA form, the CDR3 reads TGTGCCAGTAGTATAGACAGGGCTGGGGGGGGTGAGCAGTTCTTC.

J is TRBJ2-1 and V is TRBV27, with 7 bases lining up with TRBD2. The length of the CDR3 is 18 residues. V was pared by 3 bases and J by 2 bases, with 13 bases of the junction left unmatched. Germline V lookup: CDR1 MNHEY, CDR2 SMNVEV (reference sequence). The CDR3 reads CASSFVGGSGFPYNEQFF. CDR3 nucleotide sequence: TGTGCCAGCAGTTTTGTGGGGGGTAGCGGGTTTCCCTACAATGAGCAGTTCTTC.

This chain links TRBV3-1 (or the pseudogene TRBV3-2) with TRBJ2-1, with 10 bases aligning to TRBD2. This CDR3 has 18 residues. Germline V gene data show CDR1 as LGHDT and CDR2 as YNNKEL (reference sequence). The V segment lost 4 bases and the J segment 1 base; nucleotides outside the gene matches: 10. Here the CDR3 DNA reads TGTGCCAGCAGCCGATCTAGCGGGGGAACGAAGTCCTACAATGAGCAGTTCTTC. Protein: CASSRSSGGTKSYNEQFF.

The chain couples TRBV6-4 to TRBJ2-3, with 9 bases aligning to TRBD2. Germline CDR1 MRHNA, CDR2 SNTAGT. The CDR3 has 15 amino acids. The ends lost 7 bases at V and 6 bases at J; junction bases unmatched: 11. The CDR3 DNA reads TGTGCCAGCAAGTCGACTAGCGGTACCACGGATACGCAGTATTTT. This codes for CASKSTSGTTDTQYF.

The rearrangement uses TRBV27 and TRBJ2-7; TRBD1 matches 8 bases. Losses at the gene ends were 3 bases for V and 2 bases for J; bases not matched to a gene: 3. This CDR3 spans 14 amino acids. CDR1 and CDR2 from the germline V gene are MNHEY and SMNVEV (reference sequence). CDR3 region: CASSFWDRPYEQYF. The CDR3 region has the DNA TGTGCCAGCAGTTTTTGGGACAGGCCCTACGAGCAGTACTTC.

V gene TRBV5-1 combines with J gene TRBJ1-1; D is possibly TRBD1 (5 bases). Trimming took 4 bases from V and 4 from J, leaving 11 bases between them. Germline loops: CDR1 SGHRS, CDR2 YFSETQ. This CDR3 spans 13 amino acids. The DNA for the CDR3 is TGCGCCAGCAGCCCGGGCGGGGGCACTGAAGCTTTCTTT. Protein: CASSPGGGTEAFF.

The CDR3 nucleotides read TGTGCCAGCAGAGAAACTAGCGGGAGTACAGATACGCAGTATTTT. Its protein is CASRETSGSTDTQYF. This chain uses TRBV2 with TRBJ2-3; TRBD2 agrees at 11 bases. This CDR3 contains 15 residues. Germline loops: CDR1 SNHLY, CDR2 FYNNEI. After removal of 6 bases from V and 3 bases from J, the junction contained 5 bases not matched to a gene.